One and the same sample provided the 16 T cell receptor beta chains below, sequenced in a study of T cell changes during pregnancy in multiple sclerosis. Assay used: immunoSEQ multiplex PCR; TCRdb lists only in-frame clones, some missing. The sample includes about 77,000 clones, 89% of them seen just once. Sequencing used peripheral blood, obtained before pregnancy. The receptors shown here come from a female donor with multiple sclerosis, enrolled in a pregnancy study.

This chain uses TRBV18 with TRBJ1-2; no clear D gene. This CDR3 is built from 16 residues. From germline, CDR1 is KGHSH and CDR2 LQKENI. Trimming took off 0 bases at V and 1 base at J, with 12 bases between the two ends. CDR3 in amino acids: CASSPPERGLNYGYTF. The CDR3 DNA is TGTGCCAGCTCACCACCGGAGCGCGGACTTAACTATGGCTACACCTTC.

The chain joins TRBV5-6 to TRBJ1-2; weak D call: TRBD1 (5 bases). The CDR3 has 19 amino acids. The germline V gene encodes CDR1 SGHDT and CDR2 YYEEEE. The V end lost 0 bases, the J end lost 1 base, and 22 bases lay between the germline ends. In DNA, the CDR3 is TGTGCCAGCAGCTTGGAGGCTCAGGGTGAGTGGCTCGATAACTATGGCTACACCTTC. It encodes CASSLEAQGEWLDNYGYTF.

This sequence joins TRBV29-1 and TRBJ1-1; TRBD1 aligns across 11 bases. The CDR3 is 15 residues long. V shed 7 bases and J 3 bases; nucleotides not matched to a gene: 10. Per germline, CDR1 SQVTM and CDR2 ANQGSEA. The CDR3 DNA follows: TGCAGCGGGACCGGGACAGGGGGTCGGCACACTGAAGCTTTCTTT. It specifies CSGTGTGGRHTEAFF.

This sequence joins TRBV6-4 and TRBJ1-1, with 7 positions matching TRBD1. The V segment lost 0 bases and the J segment 6 bases; nucleotides outside the gene matches: 1. Germline CDR1 MRHNA, CDR2 SNTAGT. This CDR3 region has 13 residues. The CDR3 spells CASSDSGTAEAFF. CDR3 coding DNA: TGTGCCAGCAGTGACTCTGGGACAGCTGAAGCTTTCTTT.

The chain links TRBV9 to TRBJ2-3; D gene unclear. Germline V CDR1 and CDR2: SGDLS, YYNGEE. V shed 3 bases and J shed 6 bases, with 17 bases lying between them. The CDR3 runs to 15 residues. The CDR3 loop reads CASSAGSFFGDTQYF. CDR3 coding DNA: TGTGCCAGCAGCGCTGGCTCCTTCTTCGGGGATACGCAGTATTTT.

The chain has TRBV5-8 and TRBJ2-3; TRBD2 might be the D (6 bases). This CDR3 region has 15 residues. V was clipped by 0 bases and J by 0 bases, with 8 bases between them. Germline V lookup: CDR1 SGHTS, CDR2 YDEGEE. CDR3 DNA: TGTGCCAGCAGCTTGGAGGGAGGCAGCACAGATACGCAGTATTTT. This gives the protein CASSLEGGSTDTQYF. Full variable domain (rest looked up from reference TRBV5-8 and TRBJ2-3): EAGVTQSPTHLIKTRGQQATLRCSPISGHTSVYWYQQALGLGLQFLLWYDEGEERNRGNFPPRFSGRQFPNYSSELNVNALELEDSALYLCASSLEGGSTDTQYFGPGTRLTVL.

CDR3 in amino acids: CASSPQHKGSYNEQFF. The CDR3 DNA reads as TGTGCCAGCAGTCCTCAACATAAGGGGTCCTACAATGAGCAGTTCTTC. The chain employs TRBV7-9 and TRBJ2-1, with D possibly being TRBD1 (5 bases). CDR1 and CDR2 (germline): SEHNR, FQNEAQ (reference sequence). This CDR3 has 16 amino acids. V gave up 6 bases and J gave up 1 base, with 16 bases separating them.

The V and J genes are TRBV28 and TRBJ1-1; no clear D gene. CDR1 and CDR2 (germline): MDHEN, SYDVKM. V lost 1 base, J lost 3 bases, and 9 bases lay in between. The CDR3 has 14 amino acids. This chain's CDR3 is CASSLSLEYTEAFF. The DNA for the CDR3 is TGTGCCAGCAGTTTATCTTTGGAGTACACTGAAGCTTTCTTT.

The chain is built from TRBV5-1 and TRBJ2-3; D is perhaps TRBD2 (6 bases). V lost 3 bases and J lost 2, with 16 bases in between. There are 16 residues in the CDR3. Per germline, CDR1 SGHRS and CDR2 YFSETQ. The CDR3 coding sequence is TGCGCCAGCAGCTGGGGGGTTAGCGGAGACACAGATACGCAGTATTTT. Translation gives CASSWGVSGDTDTQYF.

J is TRBJ2-5 and V is TRBV5-1, with a possible D match to TRBD2 (6 bases). V was shortened by 3 bases and J by 0 bases, with 18 bases between the two germline ends. There are 17 residues in the CDR3. Germline assignment: CDR1 SGHRS and CDR2 YFSETQ. Here the CDR3 reads CASSSGLTALYQETQYF. The CDR3, as DNA: TGCGCCAGCAGCTCGGGACTGACGGCGCTGTACCAAGAGACCCAGTACTTC.

The V and J genes are TRBV5-4 and TRBJ2-3; 7 nucleotides agree with TRBD1. This CDR3 is 15 amino acids long. The germline V gene encodes CDR1 SGHNT and CDR2 YYREEE (reference sequence). Trimming cost V 4 bases and J 6 bases; bases outside gene matches: 11. The CDR3, as DNA: TGTGCCAGCAGCCGGGGACAGACCGACTTGGATACGCAGTATTTT. Translation gives CASSRGQTDLDTQYF.

J is TRBJ2-3 and V is TRBV14; D is unclear. The germline gives CDR1 SGHDN, CDR2 FVKESK. The CDR3 has 13 amino acids. Deletions cut 1 base from V and 4 bases from J, with 6 bases between. Here the CDR3 reads CASSQVSADTQYF. CDR3 in DNA: TGTGCCAGCAGCCAAGTATCAGCAGATACGCAGTATTTT.

The J gene is TRBJ1-1, the V gene TRBV6-5; D call uncertain. Trimming removed 8 bases at V and 0 bases at J, with 13 bases between. The CDR3 is 14 residues long. Germline CDR1 MNHEY, CDR2 SVGAGI. The CDR3: CASFPPQVNTEAFF. The CDR3 DNA sequence: TGTGCCAGCTTCCCCCCTCAGGTGAACACTGAAGCTTTCTTT.

The chain combines TRBV4-1 with TRBJ2-7, with TRBD1 matching over 9 bases. Germline assignment: CDR1 MGHRA and CDR2 YSYEKL. With 0 bases clipped from V and 2 bases from J, the junction kept 8 bases outside the gene matches. The CDR3 has 17 amino acids. The CDR3: CASSQDLAGTGTYEQYF. The CDR3 nucleotides read TGCGCCAGCAGCCAAGATCTCGCCGGGACAGGGACCTACGAGCAGTACTTC.

The J gene is TRBJ1-1, the V gene TRBV29-1; no firm D call. Trimming took 4 bases from V and 2 from J, leaving 5 bases between them. The CDR3 sequence is 11 residues long. Germline loops: CDR1 SQVTM, CDR2 ANQGSEA. The CDR3: CSVGRNTEAFF. CDR3 coding DNA: TGCAGCGTTGGCAGAAACACTGAAGCTTTCTTT.

This clone has just one count. The genes are TRBV18 and TRBJ2-1; no reliable D call. The CDR3 is 15 residues long. Germline-derived CDR1 and CDR2 are KGHSH and LQKENI. V lost 3 bases, J lost 2 bases, and 11 bases lay in between. CDR3: CASSPPSVTYNEQFF. The CDR3 bases are TGTGCCAGCTCACCCCCTTCGGTTACCTACAATGAGCAGTTCTTC.